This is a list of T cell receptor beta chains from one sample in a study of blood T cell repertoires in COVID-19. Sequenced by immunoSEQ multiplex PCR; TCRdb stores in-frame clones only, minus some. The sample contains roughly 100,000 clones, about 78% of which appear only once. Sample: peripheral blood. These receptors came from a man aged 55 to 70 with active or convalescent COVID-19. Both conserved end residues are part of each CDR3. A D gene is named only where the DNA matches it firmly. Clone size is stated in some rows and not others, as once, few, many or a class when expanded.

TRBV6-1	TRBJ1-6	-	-	TGTGCCAGCAGTGAACCAGGATCACCCCTCCACTTT	CASSEPGSPLHF
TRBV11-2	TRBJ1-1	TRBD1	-	TGTGCCAGCAGCTTAGAAGACAGGGTGAACACTGAAGCTTTCTTT	CASSLEDRVNTEAFF
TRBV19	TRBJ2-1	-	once	TGTGCCAGTAGTCGAGGCGGGTTCCCCTACAATGAGCAGTTCTTC	CASSRGGFPYNEQFF
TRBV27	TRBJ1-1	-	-	TGTGCCAGCAGTTGGGGGCTGGGGATCACTGAAGCTTTCTTT	CASSWGLGITEAFF
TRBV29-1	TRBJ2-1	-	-	TGCAGCGTTGCGACCTGGAGCTCCTACAATGAGCAGTTCTTC	CSVATWSSYNEQFF
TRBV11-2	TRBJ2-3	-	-	TGTGCCAGCAGCTTGGGGAGGAGCACAGATACGCAGTATTTT	CASSLGRSTDTQYF
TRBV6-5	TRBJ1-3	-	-	TGTGCCAGCAGGCCTCCGCTGAGCAACACCATATATTTT	CASRPPLSNTIYF
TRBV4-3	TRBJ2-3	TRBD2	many	TGCGCCAGCAGCCAAGATCTAGCGGGAGGGCCAGATACGCAGTATTTT	CASSQDLAGGPDTQYF
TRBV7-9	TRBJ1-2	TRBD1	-	TGTGCCAGCAGTCCGACAGGGGTCGACTATGGCTACACCTTC	CASSPTGVDYGYTF
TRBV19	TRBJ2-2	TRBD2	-	TGTGCCAGTAGTGGGGCGGGAGGCGGGACCGGGGAGCTGTTTTTT	CASSGAGGGTGELFF
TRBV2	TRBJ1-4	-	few	TGTGCCAGCATCGGAACGGAGCCAACTAATGAAAAACTGTTTTTT	CASIGTEPTNEKLFF
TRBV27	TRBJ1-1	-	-	TGTGCCAGCAACGCCAGAATGAACACTGAAGCTTTCTTT	CASNARMNTEAFF
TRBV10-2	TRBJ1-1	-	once	TGCGCCAGCTTCCCGGGACACCAGAACACTGAAGCTTTCTTT	CASFPGHQNTEAFF
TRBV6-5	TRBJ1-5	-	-	TGTGCCAGCAGTTACTCGGGAAGGGGGGGGATTCAGCCCCAGCATTTT	CASSYSGRGGIQPQHF
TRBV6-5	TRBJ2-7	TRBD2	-	TGTGCCAGCAGGGGGGCTAGCGGGATTAGAGAGCAGTACTTC	CASRGASGIREQYF
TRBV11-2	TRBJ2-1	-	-	TGTGCCAGCAGCTCCTCTCCCTTCCAGTCCTTCAATGAGCAGTTCTTC	CASSSSPFQSFNEQFF
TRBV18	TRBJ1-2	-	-	TGTGCCAGCTCACGGGGAGCTAACTATGGCTACACCTTC	CASSRGANYGYTF
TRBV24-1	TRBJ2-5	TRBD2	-	TGTGCCACCAGTGATTGGACTAGCGGGAGAAAAGAGACCCAGTACTTC	CATSDWTSGRKETQYF
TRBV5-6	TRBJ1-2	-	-	TGTGCCAGCAGACGCTTTGCGGGCTACACCTTC	CASRRFAGYTF
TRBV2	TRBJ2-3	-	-	TGTGCCAGCAGTGATGGCTTCAGTACAGATACGCAGTATTTT	CASSDGFSTDTQYF
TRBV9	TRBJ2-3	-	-	TGTGCCAGCAGCGGGACATTCGATTTCACAGATACGCAGTATTTT	CASSGTFDFTDTQYF
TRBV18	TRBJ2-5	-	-	TGTGCCAGCTCCCGACAGTACCAAGAGACCCAGTACTTC	CASSRQYQETQYF
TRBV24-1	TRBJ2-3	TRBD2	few	TGTGCCACCAGTGATCTGAGCGGGATTGGCACAGATACGCAGTATTTT	CATSDLSGIGTDTQYF
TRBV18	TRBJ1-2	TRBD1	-	TGTGCCAGCTCACCACCGTTACAGGGGGCCGGTGGCTACACCTTC	CASSPPLQGAGGYTF
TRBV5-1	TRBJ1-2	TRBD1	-	TGCGCCAGCAGTGGGGGACAGGGTCTTGATGGCTACACCTTC	CASSGGQGLDGYTF
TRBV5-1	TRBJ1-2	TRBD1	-	TGCGCCAGCAGCCCAGAGGGGGCGGGGGGCTACACCTTC	CASSPEGAGGYTF
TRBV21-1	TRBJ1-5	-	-	TGTGCCAGCAGCAAAGATGGAGCGGGGTGGGGGCCCCAGCATTTT	CASSKDGAGWGPQHF
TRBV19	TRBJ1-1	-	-	TGTGCCAGTAGTATCGGCAGGGGATGGAACACTGAAGCTTTCTTT	CASSIGRGWNTEAFF
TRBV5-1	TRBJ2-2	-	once	TGCGCCAGCAGCTTGCCAGCAACGAGGGCCGGGGAGCTGTTTTTT	CASSLPATRAGELFF
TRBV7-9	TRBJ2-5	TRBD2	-	TGTGCCAGCAGTCGACTTAGCGGGAGAGAGACCCAGTACTTC	CASSRLSGRETQYF
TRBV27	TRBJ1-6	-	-	TGTGCCAGCAGCCAACGACAAGCCTATTCACCCCTCCACTTT	CASSQRQAYSPLHF
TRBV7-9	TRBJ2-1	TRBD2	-	TGTGCCAGCAGCTTATCGGGGGGGCTCAACAATGAGCAGTTCTTC	CASSLSGGLNNEQFF
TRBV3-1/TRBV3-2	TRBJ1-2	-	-	TGTGCCAGCAGCCAAGATGCGATAATAAACTATGGCTACACCTTC	CASSQDAIINYGYTF
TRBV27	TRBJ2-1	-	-	TGTGCCAGCAGTTCTTCAGGGTCCTACAATGAGCAGTTCTTC	CASSSSGSYNEQFF
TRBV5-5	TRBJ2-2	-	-	TGTGCCAGCAGCATCTTACAGGGTTACACCGGGGAGCTGTTTTTT	CASSILQGYTGELFF
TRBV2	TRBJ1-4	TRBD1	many	TGTGCCAGCAACCCTCTGCAGGGGGAGGATGAAAAACTGTTTTTT	CASNPLQGEDEKLFF
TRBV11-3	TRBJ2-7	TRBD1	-	TGTGCCAGCAGCCCCGGACAGGGTTCGTACGAGCAGTACTTC	CASSPGQGSYEQYF
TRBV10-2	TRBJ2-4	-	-	TGCGCCAGCAGTGTCCCGACTAGGATGCGTGACATTCAGTACTTC	CASSVPTRMRDIQYF
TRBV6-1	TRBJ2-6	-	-	TGTGCCAGCAGTGAAGCGCGGGGTGCTGGGGCCAACGTCCTGACTTTC	CASSEARGAGANVLTF
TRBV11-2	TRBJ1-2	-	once	TGTGCCAGCAGCTTAGGGGGTGGGACTATCTATGGCTACACCTTC	CASSLGGGTIYGYTF
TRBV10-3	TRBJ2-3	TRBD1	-	TGTGCCATCAGTGAGACGCTACAGGGGGCCACAGATACGCAGTATTTT	CAISETLQGATDTQYF
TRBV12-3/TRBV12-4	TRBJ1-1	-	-	TGTGCCAGCAGTTTGAGGGGGGGGACTGAAGCTTTCTTT	CASSLRGGTEAFF
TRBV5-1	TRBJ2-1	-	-	TGCGCCAGCAGCTTGGAGAGCGCCTACAATGAGCAGTTCTTC	CASSLESAYNEQFF
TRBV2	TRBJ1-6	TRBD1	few	TGTGCCAGCAGCCCGGGACAGGGGCCTTCACCCCTCCACTTT	CASSPGQGPSPLHF
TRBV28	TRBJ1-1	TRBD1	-	TGTGCCAGCATTCCCCGACAGGGGTGGAACACTGAAGCTTTCTTT	CASIPRQGWNTEAFF
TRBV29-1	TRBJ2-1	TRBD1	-	TGCAGCGCGGGGGGCGGGACAGGGTTCCGGAGCTCCTACAATGAGCAGTTCTTC	CSAGGGTGFRSSYNEQFF
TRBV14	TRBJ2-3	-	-	TGTGCCAGCAGCCAAGACCGCGGGTCTACGCAGTATTTT	CASSQDRGSTQYF